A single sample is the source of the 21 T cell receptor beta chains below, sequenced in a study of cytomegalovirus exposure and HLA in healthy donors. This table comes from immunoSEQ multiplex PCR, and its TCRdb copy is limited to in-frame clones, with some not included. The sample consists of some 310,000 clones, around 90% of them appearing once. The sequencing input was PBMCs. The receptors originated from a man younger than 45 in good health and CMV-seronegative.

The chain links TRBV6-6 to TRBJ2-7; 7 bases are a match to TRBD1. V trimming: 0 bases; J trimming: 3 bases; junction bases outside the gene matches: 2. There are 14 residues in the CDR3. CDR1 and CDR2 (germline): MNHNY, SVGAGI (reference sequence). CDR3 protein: CASSYSGTVYEQYF. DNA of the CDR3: TGTGCCAGCAGTTACTCCGGGACAGTCTACGAGCAGTACTTC.

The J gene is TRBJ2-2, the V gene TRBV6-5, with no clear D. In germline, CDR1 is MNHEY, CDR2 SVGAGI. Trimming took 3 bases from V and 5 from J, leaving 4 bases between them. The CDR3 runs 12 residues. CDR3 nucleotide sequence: TGTGCCAGCAGTTATAGTACCGGGGAGCTGTTTTTT. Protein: CASSYSTGELFF.

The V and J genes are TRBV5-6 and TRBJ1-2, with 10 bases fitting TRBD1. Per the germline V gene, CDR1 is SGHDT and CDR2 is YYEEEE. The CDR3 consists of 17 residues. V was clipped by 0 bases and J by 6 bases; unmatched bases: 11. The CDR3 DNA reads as TGTGCCAGCAGCTTGGAATTCGGGACAGGGGCCCAGAATGGCTACACCTTC. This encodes CASSLEFGTGAQNGYTF.

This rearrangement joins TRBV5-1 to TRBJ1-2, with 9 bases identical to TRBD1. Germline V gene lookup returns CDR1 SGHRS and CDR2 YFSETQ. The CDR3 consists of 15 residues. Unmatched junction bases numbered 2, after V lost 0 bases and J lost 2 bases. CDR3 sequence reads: CASSLDRGRNYGYTF. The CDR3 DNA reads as TGCGCCAGCAGCTTGGACAGGGGGCGGAACTATGGCTACACCTTC.

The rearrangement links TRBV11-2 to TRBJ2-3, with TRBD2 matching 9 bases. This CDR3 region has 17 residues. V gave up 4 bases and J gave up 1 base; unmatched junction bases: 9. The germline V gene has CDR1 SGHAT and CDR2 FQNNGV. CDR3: CASSSRGGGGGTDTQYF. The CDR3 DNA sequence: TGTGCCAGCAGCTCCCGTGGGGGCGGGGGGGGCACAGATACGCAGTATTTT.

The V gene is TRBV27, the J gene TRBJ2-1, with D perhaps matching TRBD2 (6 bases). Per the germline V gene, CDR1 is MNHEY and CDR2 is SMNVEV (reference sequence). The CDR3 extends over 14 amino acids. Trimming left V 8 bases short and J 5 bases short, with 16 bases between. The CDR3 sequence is CASRYGGGDNEQFF. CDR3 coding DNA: TGTGCCAGCCGTTACGGGGGAGGCGACAATGAGCAGTTCTTC.

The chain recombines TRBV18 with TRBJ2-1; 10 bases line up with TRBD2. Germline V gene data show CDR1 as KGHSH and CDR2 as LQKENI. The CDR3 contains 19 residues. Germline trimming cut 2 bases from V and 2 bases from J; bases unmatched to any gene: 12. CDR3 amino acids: CASSPKAVQRGGTYNEQFF. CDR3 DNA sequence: TGTGCCAGCTCACCAAAGGCGGTGCAGCGGGGGGGGACCTACAATGAGCAGTTCTTC.

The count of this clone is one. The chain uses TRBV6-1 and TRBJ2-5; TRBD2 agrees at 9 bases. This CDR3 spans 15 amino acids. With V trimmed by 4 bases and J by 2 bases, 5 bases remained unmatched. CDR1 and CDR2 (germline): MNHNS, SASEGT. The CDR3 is CASSGLAALQETQYF. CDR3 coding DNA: TGTGCCAGCAGTGGACTAGCGGCCTTACAAGAGACCCAGTACTTC.

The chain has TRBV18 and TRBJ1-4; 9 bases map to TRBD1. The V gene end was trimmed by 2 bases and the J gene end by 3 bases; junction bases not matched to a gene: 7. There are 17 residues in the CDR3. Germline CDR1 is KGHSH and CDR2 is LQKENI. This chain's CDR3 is CASSPSGTGYANEKLFF. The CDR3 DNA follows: TGTGCCAGCTCACCATCCGGGACAGGGTATGCTAATGAAAAACTGTTTTTT.

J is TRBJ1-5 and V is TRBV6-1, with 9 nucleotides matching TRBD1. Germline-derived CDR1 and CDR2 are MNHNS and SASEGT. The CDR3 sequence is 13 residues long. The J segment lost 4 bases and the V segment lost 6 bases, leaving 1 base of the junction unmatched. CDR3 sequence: CASRGQGNQPQHF. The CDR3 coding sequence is TGTGCCAGCAGGGGACAGGGAAATCAGCCCCAGCATTTT.

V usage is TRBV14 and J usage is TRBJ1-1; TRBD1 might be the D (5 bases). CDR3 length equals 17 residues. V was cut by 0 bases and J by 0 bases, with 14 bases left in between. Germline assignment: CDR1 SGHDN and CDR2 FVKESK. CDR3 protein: CASSQDQGPLLNTEAFF. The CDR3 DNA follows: TGTGCCAGCAGCCAAGATCAGGGCCCCTTATTGAACACTGAAGCTTTCTTT.

The CDR3 region is CASSLQGLAGGLGTDTQYF. For the CDR3, the DNA is TGCGCCAGCAGCTTGCAGGGACTAGCGGGGGGGCTGGGCACAGATACGCAGTATTTT. V usage is TRBV5-1 and J usage is TRBJ2-3; 16 bases line up with TRBD2. The V segment lost 1 base and the J segment 1 base; nucleotides outside the gene matches: 6. Looked up from germline, CDR1 is SGHRS and CDR2 is YFSETQ. The CDR3 is 19 residues long.

The CDR3 DNA sequence: TGTGCCAGCAGCTTTTCCGGGAACACTGAAGCTTTCTTT. This encodes CASSFSGNTEAFF. V gene TRBV7-2 combines with J gene TRBJ1-1, with D uncertain. CDR3 size: 13 residues. V lost 3 bases to trimming and J lost 1 base, with 6 bases between them. Germline V gives CDR1 SGHTA, CDR2 FQGNSA.

CDR3 sequence reads: CAWSIRENSPLHF. CDR3 DNA sequence: TGTGCCTGGAGTATTCGGGAGAATTCACCCCTCCACTTT. V and J are TRBV30 and TRBJ1-6, with D hard to call. V was clipped by 2 bases and J by 7 bases, with 9 bases between them. The germline V gene has CDR1 GTSNPN and CDR2 SVGIG (reference sequence). The CDR3 contains 13 residues.

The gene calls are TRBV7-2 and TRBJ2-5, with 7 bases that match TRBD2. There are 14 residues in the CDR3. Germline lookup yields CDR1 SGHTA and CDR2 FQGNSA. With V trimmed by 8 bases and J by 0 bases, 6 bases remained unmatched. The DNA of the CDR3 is TGTGCCAGCTTAAAGGCGGGGGACCAAGAGACCCAGTACTTC. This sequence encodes CASLKAGDQETQYF.

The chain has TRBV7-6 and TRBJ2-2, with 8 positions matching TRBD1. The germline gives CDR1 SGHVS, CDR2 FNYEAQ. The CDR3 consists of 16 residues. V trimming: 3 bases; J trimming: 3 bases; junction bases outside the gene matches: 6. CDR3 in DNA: TGTGCCAGCAGCTTGACCTCAGGGGGCTACACCGGGGAGCTGTTTTTT. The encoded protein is CASSLTSGGYTGELFF.

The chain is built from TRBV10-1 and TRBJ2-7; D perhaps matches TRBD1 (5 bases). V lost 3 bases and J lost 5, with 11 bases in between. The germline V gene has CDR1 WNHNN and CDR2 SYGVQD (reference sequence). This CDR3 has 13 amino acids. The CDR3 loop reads CASSDRVKDEQYF. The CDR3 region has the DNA TGCGCCAGCAGTGACAGGGTTAAGGACGAGCAGTACTTC.

The CDR3 DNA reads as TGCAGCGTTTTAGCGGGGGCCGGGGAGCAGTACTTC. Residues: CSVLAGAGEQYF. J is TRBJ2-7 and V is TRBV29-1; 9 nucleotides align to TRBD2. CDR1 and CDR2 from the germline V gene are SQVTM and ANQGSEA. Germline trimming cut 5 bases from V and 7 bases from J; bases unmatched to any gene: 6. There are 12 residues in the CDR3.

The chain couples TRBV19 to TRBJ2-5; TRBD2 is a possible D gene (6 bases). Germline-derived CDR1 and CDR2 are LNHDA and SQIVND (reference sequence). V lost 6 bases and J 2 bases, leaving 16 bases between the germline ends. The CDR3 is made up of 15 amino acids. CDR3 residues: CASREGRLTQETQYF. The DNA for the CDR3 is TGTGCCAGTAGGGAGGGCAGGTTAACTCAAGAGACCCAGTACTTC. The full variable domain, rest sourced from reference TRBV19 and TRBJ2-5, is DGGITQSPKYLFRKEGQNVTLSCEQNLNHDAMYWYRQDPGQGLRLIYYSQIVNDFQKGDIAEGYSVSREKKESFPLTVTSAQKNPTAFYLCASREGRLTQETQYFGPGTRLLVL.

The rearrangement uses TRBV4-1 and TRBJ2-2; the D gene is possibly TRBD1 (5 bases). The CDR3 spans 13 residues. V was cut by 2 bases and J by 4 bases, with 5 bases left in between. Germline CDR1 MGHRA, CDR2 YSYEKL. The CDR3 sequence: CASSQQGTGELFF. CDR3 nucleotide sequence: TGCGCCAGCAGCCAACAGGGCACCGGGGAGCTGTTTTTT.

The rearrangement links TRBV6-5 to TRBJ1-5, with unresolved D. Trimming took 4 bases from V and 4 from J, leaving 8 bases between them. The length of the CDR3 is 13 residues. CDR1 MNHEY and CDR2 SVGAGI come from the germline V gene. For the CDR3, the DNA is TGTGCCAGCAGTTGGGAGGGTAATCAGCCCCAGCATTTT. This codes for CASSWEGNQPQHF.